These T cell receptor beta chains were read from a single sample in a study of neurological immune-mediated disorders. TCRdb reprocessed the 5' RACE reads via MiXCR and lists one record per CDR3 protein. The table records tens of thousands of distinct CDR3 sequences, approximately 17% of them present only once. Sequenced sample: PBMCs. The receptor set was obtained from a woman aged 40 to 50 in good health. CDR3s include the opening cysteine and the closing phenylalanine or tryptophan. The D gene is left open where the match is weak. Size is omitted from some rows. Given values are once, few, many or a class for expanded clones.

j_call d_call clone_size v_call cdr3_aa cdr3_nt
TRBJ2-3 . many TRBV10-3 CAIQDVGHPSTDTQYF TGTGCCATTCAAGACGTCGGGCACCCTAGCACAGATACGCAGTATTTT
TRBJ1-1 . . TRBV3-1 CASSQVRNTEAFF TGTGCCAGCAGCCAAGTTCGGAACACTGAAGCTTTCTTT
TRBJ2-5 . . TRBV5-1 CASILDGLNLQETQYF TGCGCCAGCATCTTAGACGGACTGAACCTCCAAGAGACCCAGTACTTT
TRBJ2-5 . many TRBV5-1 CASSEGPLQETQYF TGCGCCAGCAGTGAGGGTCCCCTACAAGAGACCCAGTACTTC
TRBJ2-5 . many TRBV9 CASSVGLLGGETQYF TGTGCCAGCAGCGTAGGATTGTTGGGTGGGGAGACCCAGTACTTC
TRBJ2-1 TRBD2 many TRBV3-1 CASSQDAGGGYNEQFF TGTGCCAGCAGCCAAGACGCCGGGGGGGGTTACAATGAGCAGTTCTTC
TRBJ2-7 . many TRBV14 CASSAWRGAFYEQYF TGTGCCAGCAGCGCTTGGCGCGGGGCCTTCTACGAGCAGTACTTC
TRBJ2-5 . many TRBV12-3/TRBV12-4 CASSLHREGETQYF TGTGCCAGCAGTTTACACAGGGAAGGAGAGACCCAGTACTTC
TRBJ2-1 TRBD2 many TRBV28 CASSSPSASGGATFYNEQFF TGTGCCAGCAGTTCTCCCTCGGCTAGCGGGGGGGCCACCTTCTACAATGAGCAGTTCTTC
TRBJ1-5 . many TRBV7-2 CASSLKTGQPQHF TGTGCCAGCAGCCTCAAAACGGGCCAGCCCCAGCATTTT
TRBJ1-1 . many TRBV7-2 CASSLVGGRDTEAFF TGTGCCAGCAGCTTAGTAGGGGGGAGGGACACTGAAGCTTTCTTT
TRBJ1-1 . many TRBV6-5 CASSYSPQEGTEAFF TGTGCCAGCAGTTACTCACCCCAGGAAGGCACTGAAGCTTTCTTT
TRBJ1-3 TRBD1 once TRBV15 CSTSRGLGGSSGNTIYF TGTTCCACCAGCAGGGGATTAGGGGGCAGCTCTGGAAACACCATATATTTT
TRBJ1-2 . . TRBV7-2 CASSLESGGGQNYGYTF TGTGCAAGCAGCTTAGAGTCCGGTGGCGGACAGAACTATGGCTACACCTTC
TRBJ1-2 . many TRBV20-1 CSARLQGLWGYTF TGCAGTGCTAGATTACAGGGTTTGTGGGGCTACACCTTC
TRBJ1-4 TRBD1 many TRBV3-1 CASSQEHIWTGSEGVQKLFF TGTGCCAGCAGCCAAGAGCACATCTGGACAGGGAGTGAGGGAGTGCAAAAACTGTTTTTT
TRBJ2-2 TRBD1 . TRBV6-5 CANSSGTGEITGEPFF TGTGCCAACAGTTCCGGGACAGGGGAGATCACCGGGGAGCCGTTTTTT
TRBJ1-5 . . TRBV16 CASSQFGAQNQPQHF TGTGCCAGCAGCCAATTCGGGGCCCAAAATCAGCCCCAGCATTTT
TRBJ2-2 . many TRBV5-1 CASSLLANGGELFF TGCGCCAGCAGCTTATTGGCGAATGGCGGGGAGCTGTTTTTT
TRBJ1-1 . many TRBV19 CASSISTNTEAFF TGTGCCAGTAGTATCTCCACGAACACTGAAGCTTTCTTT
TRBJ2-5 . . TRBV19 CASSIGRQETQYF TGTGCCAGTAGTATCGGAAGGCAGGAGACCCAGTACTTC